What follows are 27 T cell receptor beta chains derived from one specimen sequenced in a study of spatial heterogeneity in lung cancer. The time point was: sample taken at primary tumor resection. Tumor, nontumor lung or frozen PBMC supplied whole RNA that was sequenced unsorted. Via MiXCR, TCRdb re-called the 5' RACE reads, giving one row per CDR3 protein. The sample yields 25,000 or so distinct CDR3 sequences, approximately 3.3% seen once. The sequencing used PBMCs, collected at surgery. The source is a female donor with early-stage non-small cell lung cancer.

In its sample, this clonotype was seen many times. This chain connects TRBV23-1 to TRBJ2-1; 13 bases map to TRBD2. TRBV23-1 is an ORF; its function is uncertain. This CDR3 spans 16 amino acids. V lost 6 bases and J lost 9; bases outside the gene matches: 11. The CDR3 DNA follows: TGCGCCAGCAGAGCTGGACTAGCGGGAGACAGATGTGAGCAGTTCTTC. This sequence encodes CASRAGLAGDRCEQFF.

This clonotype was seen a few times. J is TRBJ2-7 and V is TRBV4-1; D gene uncertain. Deletions cut 3 bases from V and 4 bases from J, with 13 bases between. The CDR3 is made up of 14 amino acids. The V gene's germline CDR1 is MGHRA and CDR2 YSYEKL. CDR3 DNA: TGCGCCAGCAGCCAGACCAGGACGGTTTACGAGCAGTACTTC. This gives the protein CASSQTRTVYEQYF.

This clonotype was detected many times. This chain connects TRBV5-1 to TRBJ1-6; a weak D match, TRBD1 (5 bases). CDR1 and CDR2 (germline): SGHRS, YFSETQ. The V end was cut by 4 bases, the J end by 8 bases, with 13 bases between. CDR3 size: 14 residues. The CDR3 loop is CASSMGPEYSPLHF. CDR3 nucleotides: TGCGCCAGCAGCATGGGACCGGAATATTCACCCCTCCACTTT.

At least ten counts were recorded for this clonotype. V and J are TRBV10-1 and TRBJ2-3, with 14 bases identical to TRBD2. The ends lost 2 bases at V and 4 bases at J; junction bases unmatched: 5. CDR1 and CDR2 (germline): WNHNN, SYGVQD (reference sequence). This CDR3 is built from 17 residues. The chain's CDR3 is CASSERGLAGVSDTQYF. CDR3 bases: TGCGCCAGCAGTGAGCGGGGACTAGCGGGAGTGTCAGATACGCAGTATTTT.

This clonotype has a count of ten or more. This sequence joins TRBV20-1 and TRBJ2-3; D not resolved. The CDR3 is made up of 13 amino acids. Germline V gene sequence: CDR1 DFQATT, CDR2 SNEGSKA (reference sequence). Between the trimmed V and J ends, which lost 6 bases and 6 bases, there was a span of 16 bases. Here the CDR3 DNA reads TGCAGTGCCATGAGCGCAGTCTACGATACGCAGTATTTT. Protein product: CSAMSAVYDTQYF.

This clonotype was seen repeatedly, ten times or more. V gene TRBV29-1 combines with J gene TRBJ2-7, with D perhaps matching TRBD2 (6 bases). Deletions cut 5 bases from V and 6 bases from J, with 17 bases between. The CDR3 spans 13 residues. The germline gives CDR1 SQVTM, CDR2 ANQGSEA. The CDR3 loop is CSVFTSPQGEQYF. The CDR3 DNA sequence: TGCAGCGTTTTTACTAGCCCCCAGGGCGAGCAGTACTTC.

This clonotype was detected ten times or more. This sequence joins TRBV3-1 and TRBJ2-3; 8 bases map to TRBD2. The CDR3 spans 16 residues. Trimming cost V 1 base and J 5 bases; bases outside gene matches: 8. From germline, CDR1 is LGHDT and CDR2 YNNKEL (reference sequence). In DNA, the CDR3 is TGTGCCAGCAGCCAAGCGACTAGCGTGCATGGAGATACGCAGTATTTT. Translating it yields CASSQATSVHGDTQYF.

Concerning this clonotype: This clone may be a read error of a much larger clone one base away. This sequence joins TRBV25-1 and TRBJ2-2; weak D call: TRBD2 (5 bases). V shed 4 bases and J shed 6 bases, with 9 bases lying between them. Germline V CDR1 and CDR2: MGHDK, SYGVNS. CDR3 length equals 13 residues. The chain's CDR3 is CASSAASSGELFF. The DNA of the CDR3 is TGTGCCAGCAGTGCGGCTAGCTCCGGGGAGCTGTTTTTT.

This sequence joins TRBV19 and TRBJ1-1, with 10 bases matching TRBD1. Unmatched junction bases numbered 6, after V lost 2 bases and J lost 9 bases. This CDR3 is 14 amino acids long. Germline V gene lookup returns CDR1 LNHDA and CDR2 SQIVND (reference sequence). CDR3 sequence (DNA): TGTGCCAGTAGTATACCGGGACAGGGGACACAAGCTTTCTTT. This sequence encodes CASSIPGQGTQAFF.

This clonotype was seen at least ten times. The J gene is TRBJ2-2, the V gene TRBV18, with D perhaps given as TRBD1 or TRBD2 (5 bases each). Germline V gives CDR1 KGHSH, CDR2 LQKENI. This CDR3 spans 19 amino acids. V was trimmed by 0 bases and J by 0 bases, leaving 17 bases between them. The CDR3 DNA sequence: TGTGCCAGCTCACCACCGACCGGGGTCGACAGCACGAACACCGGGGAGCTGTTTTTT. It codes for CASSPPTGVDSTNTGELFF.

This clonotype has a count of ten or more. The CDR3 loop reads CATSSGQSRWLPQHF. CDR3 in DNA: TGTGCCACCAGCTCCGGACAGAGTCGGTGGTTGCCCCAGCATTTT. This rearrangement joins TRBV15 to TRBJ1-5, with TRBD1 as a possible D gene (6 bases). Germline V gene sequence: CDR1 LNHNV, CDR2 YYDKDF (reference sequence). V lost 5 bases and J 9 bases, leaving 20 bases between the germline ends. The CDR3 is 15 amino acids.

This clonotype was counted at least ten times. The chain uses TRBV2 and TRBJ2-4; no clear D. The ends were cut back, 5 bases at V and 6 bases at J, with 8 bases in the middle. CDR1 is SNHLY and CDR2 is FYNNEI in the germline V gene. The CDR3 has 12 amino acids. CDR3 sequence: CASSHPLNIQYF. DNA for the CDR3: TGTGCCAGCAGTCACCCCTTAAACATTCAGTACTTC.

In this sample, this clonotype turned up many times. The V gene is TRBV29-1, the J gene TRBJ2-1; D call uncertain. Germline lookup yields CDR1 SQVTM and CDR2 ANQGSEA. This CDR3 has 13 residues. The V end lost 0 bases, the J end lost 6 bases, and 9 bases lay between the germline ends. The CDR3 loop is CSVEDDPTNEQFF. The CDR3 DNA follows: TGCAGCGTTGAAGATGACCCCACCAATGAGCAGTTCTTC.

This clonotype was recorded many times. This chain uses TRBV12-3 or TRBV12-4 with TRBJ2-3; D may be TRBD2 (6 bases). The CDR3 covers 16 residues. The V gene lost 3 bases and the J gene lost 2 bases, with 15 bases spanning the gap. The CDR3 region has the DNA TGTGCCAGCAGTTTTGTGGGACTCGATACCACAGATACGCAGTATTTT. Residues: CASSFVGLDTTDTQYF.

This clonotype occurred many times. The chain links TRBV20-1 to TRBJ2-3; D is unclear. This CDR3 has 12 residues. V was clipped by 6 bases and J by 2 bases, with 9 bases between them. Germline loops: CDR1 DFQATT, CDR2 SNEGSKA (reference sequence). The CDR3 here is CSAEYNTDTQYF. The CDR3 DNA is TGCAGTGCAGAGTACAACACAGATACGCAGTATTTT.

This clonotype has a count of ten or more. The chain uses TRBV20-1 and TRBJ2-1; D gene unclear. Trimming removed 2 bases at V and 2 bases at J, with 10 bases between. CDR1 and CDR2 from the germline V gene are DFQATT and SNEGSKA (reference sequence). The CDR3 covers 14 residues. CDR3 in DNA: TGCAGTGCTAGAACCGTAGACCCCTACAATGAGCAGTTCTTC. It encodes CSARTVDPYNEQFF.

This clonotype has a count of ten or more. V gene TRBV7-3 combines with J gene TRBJ2-2; 13 nucleotides line up with TRBD2. The CDR3 is 15 residues long. The germline V gene has CDR1 SGHTA and CDR2 FQGTGA. The V gene end was trimmed by 4 bases and the J gene end by 8 bases; junction bases not matched to a gene: 4. The CDR3 loop is CASSSGTSGNGELFF. CDR3 in DNA: TGTGCCAGCAGCTCCGGGACTAGCGGGAATGGGGAGCTGTTTTTT. Looking up the rest from reference TRBV7-3 and TRBJ2-2 gives the full variable domain: GAGVSQTPSNKVTEKGKYVELRCDPISGHTALYWYRQSLGQGPEFLIYFQGTGAADDSGLPNDRFFAVRPEGSVSTLKIQRTERGDSAVYLCASSSGTSGNGELFFGEGSRLTVL.

At least ten counts were recorded for this clonotype. V gene TRBV4-1 combines with J gene TRBJ2-5; tentative D call: TRBD2 (5 bases). This CDR3 contains 15 residues. V gave up 1 base and J gave up 5 bases, with 14 bases separating them. CDR1 and CDR2 from the germline V gene are MGHRA and YSYEKL. CDR3 nucleotides: TGCGCCAGCAGCCAAGTTATCGGGTCGGGGGAGACCCAGTACTTC. Encoded protein: CASSQVIGSGETQYF.

This clonotype appeared many times. The V call is TRBV7-9, the J call TRBJ2-2, with 9 bases aligning to TRBD2. CDR3 length equals 15 residues. V was clipped by 5 bases and J by 3 bases; unmatched bases: 4. The germline CDR1 and CDR2 sequences are SEHNR and FQNEAQ (reference sequence). This chain's CDR3 is CASSTSGRHTGELFF. The CDR3 bases are TGTGCCAGCAGCACGAGCGGGAGGCACACCGGGGAGCTGTTTTTT.

In its sample, this clonotype was seen many times. The chain has TRBV5-6 and TRBJ2-3, with D maybe TRBD1 (5 bases). Per the germline V gene, CDR1 is SGHDT and CDR2 is YYEEEE. This CDR3 is 14 amino acids long. Trimming stripped 1 base from V and 2 bases from J, with 8 bases between. CDR3 region: CASSLNRNTDTQYF. In nucleotides, the CDR3 is TGTGCCAGCAGCTTGAACAGGAACACAGATACGCAGTATTTT.

The chain recombines TRBV19 with TRBJ2-1; weak D call: TRBD2 (5 bases). Per the germline V gene, CDR1 is LNHDA and CDR2 is SQIVND (reference sequence). The CDR3 is 14 residues long. V was trimmed by 8 bases and J by 0 bases, leaving 11 bases between them. The DNA for the CDR3 is TGTGCCAGTTCCTGGAGGAGCTCCTACAATGAGCAGTTCTTC. Its translation: CASSWRSSYNEQFF.

The sample holds many counts of this clonotype. V is TRBV5-1 and J is TRBJ1-1; D gene ambiguous. From germline, CDR1 is SGHRS and CDR2 YFSETQ. The length of the CDR3 is 14 residues. V lost 3 bases, J lost 11 bases, and 20 bases lay in between. The CDR3 region is CASSWGRTQKIAFF. In DNA, the CDR3 is TGCGCCAGCAGCTGGGGTCGTACCCAAAAGATTGCTTTCTTT.

This clonotype was counted many times. The chain combines TRBV7-2 with TRBJ2-3; D uncertain. V was shortened by 1 base and J by 3 bases, with 11 bases between the two germline ends. The CDR3 is 15 amino acids. Germline CDR1 and CDR2: SGHTA and FQGNSA. CDR3 residues: CASSLGARGTDTQYF. CDR3 bases: TGTGCCAGCAGCTTAGGGGCGCGTGGAACAGATACGCAGTATTTT.

This clonotype showed up many times. The genes are TRBV7-9 and TRBJ2-7, with D possibly TRBD2 on 6 matching bases. This CDR3 has 14 residues. The germline gives CDR1 SEHNR, CDR2 FQNEAQ (reference sequence). V lost 2 bases and J lost 2, with 10 bases in between. Here the CDR3 reads CASSLRGLTYEQYF. The CDR3 DNA reads as TGTGCCAGCAGCTTACGGGGACTCACCTACGAGCAGTACTTC. Full variable domain (remainder filled in from reference TRBV7-9 and TRBJ2-7): DTGVSQNPRHKITKRGQNVTFRCDPISEHNRLYWYRQTLGQGPEFLTYFQNEAQLEKSRLLSDRFSAERPKGSFSTLEIQRTEQGDSAMYLCASSLRGLTYEQYFGPGTRLTVT.

This clonotype showed up many times. The chain employs TRBV7-8 and TRBJ2-1; D could derive from TRBD1 or TRBD2 (5 bases each). CDR1 is SGHVS, CDR2 FQNEAQ, per germline. V gave up 5 bases and J gave up 9 bases, with 17 bases separating them. The CDR3 runs 14 residues. The CDR3 sequence: CASSPWTGATEQFF. The CDR3 DNA sequence: TGTGCCAGCAGCCCGTGGACTGGGGCGACTGAGCAGTTCTTC.

Many counts were recorded for this clonotype. CDR3 protein: CASSIFGGRANNEQFF. CDR3 coding DNA: TGTGCCAGTAGTATTTTCGGCGGGAGGGCCAACAATGAGCAGTTCTTC. The V and J genes are TRBV19 and TRBJ2-1; 9 nucleotides line up with TRBD2. V dropped 3 bases and J dropped 5; count of bases not matched to a gene: 8. This CDR3 comprises 16 residues. Germline V CDR1 and CDR2: LNHDA, SQIVND (reference sequence). Variable domain in full (rest from reference TRBV19 and TRBJ2-1): DGGITQSPKYLFRKEGQNVTLSCEQNLNHDAMYWYRQDPGQGLRLIYYSQIVNDFQKGDIAEGYSVSREKKESFPLTVTSAQKNPTAFYLCASSIFGGRANNEQFFGPGTRLTVL.

The gene calls are TRBV5-1 and TRBJ2-5; 8 nucleotides line up with TRBD2. The V gene's germline CDR1 is SGHRS and CDR2 YFSETQ. Germline trimming cut 1 base from V and 4 bases from J; bases unmatched to any gene: 0. The CDR3 totals 13 residues. The CDR3 nucleotides are TGCGCCAGCAGCTTGCGGGGGGGAGAGACCCAGTACTTC. As protein: CASSLRGGETQYF.